The clone carrying this T cell receptor beta chain was seen many times. The ends lost 5 bases at V and 1 base at J; junction bases unmatched: 8. Germline V lookup: CDR1 MNHEY, CDR2 SMNVEV (reference sequence). CDR3 length equals 16 residues. This record comes from a study of neurological immune-mediated disorders. TCRdb redid the calling of the 5' RACE reads with MiXCR, one entry per CDR3 protein. The sample yields approximately 77,000 distinct CDR3 sequences, under 10% seen once. The sequenced sample consisted of PBMCs. The origin of this receptor is a man aged 50-60 years in good health. The chain is built from TRBV27 and TRBJ1-3; TRBD1 agrees at 7 bases. The CDR3 here is CASSQDRPRSGNTIYF. CDR3 bases: TGTGCCAGCAGTCAGGACAGGCCAAGGTCTGGAAACACCATATATTTT.